The sequence of this T cell receptor (beta chain) was determined in a study of response to subunit inactivated influenza vaccine. General study findings and limits: A suggestion made by the authors is that each seasonal influenza vaccination recruits few new T cells.

This clonotype occurred a few times. Its cognate antigen is unknown. TCRdb re-derived calls from the RT-PCR reads in MiXCR, one entry per CDR3 protein. The sample shows 150,000 to 200,000 distinct CDR3 sequences, around a tenth of them seen only once. V gave up 4 bases and J gave up 7 bases, with 17 bases separating them. Germline values: CDR1 SGHRS, CDR2 YFSETQ. The CDR3 length is 14 residues. The input for sequencing was CD8+ T cells sorted from PBMCs, taken roughly 24 months after vaccination. The chain combines TRBV5-1 with TRBJ1-1, with D perhaps matching TRBD1 (5 bases). The TCR comes from a man between 50 and 75 years old who received an inactivated influenza vaccine. CDR3 sequence: CASSHTSGQREAFF. CDR3 nucleotides: TGCGCCAGCAGCCACACCTCGGGGCAGCGTGAAGCTTTCTTT.